The next 21 T cell receptor beta chains were all read from a single sample in a study of blood T cell repertoires in COVID-19. Only in-frame clones appear in the TCRdb table, and some are missing; sequencing was by immunoSEQ multiplex PCR. The data show over 300,000 clones, roughly 90% seen once. The sample was peripheral blood. These receptor sequences come from a man between 18 and 35 years old who had recovered from COVID-19.

The V and J genes are TRBV7-2 and TRBJ2-7; TRBD1 aligns across 7 bases. Germline-derived CDR1 and CDR2 are SGHTA and FQGNSA. This CDR3 has 13 amino acids. V gave up 3 bases and J gave up 5 bases; unmatched junction bases: 4. The CDR3 bases are TGTGCCAGCAGCTTCGACAGGGCTGACGAGCAGTACTTC. This translates into CASSFDRADEQYF.

This chain connects TRBV9 to TRBJ2-1; 9 positions agree with TRBD2. Germline CDR1 SGDLS, CDR2 YYNGEE. The CDR3 covers 15 residues. V trimming: 3 bases; J trimming: 6 bases; junction bases outside the gene matches: 7. DNA of the CDR3: TGTGCCAGCAGCGCGACGGGACTAGCAACCAATGAGCAGTTCTTC. Amino acid sequence: CASSATGLATNEQFF. Using reference TRBV9 and TRBJ2-1 for the parts outside the CDR3, the full variable domain is DSGVTQTPKHLITATGQRVTLRCSPRSGDLSVYWYQQSLDQGLQFLIQYYNGEERAKGNILERFSAQQFPDLHSELNLSSLELGDSALYFCASSATGLATNEQFFGPGTRLTVL.

This clone appeared a few times. Other DNA sequences in the same sample also yield this CDR3. This chain connects TRBV2 to TRBJ1-1, with TRBD1 matching 9 bases. Germline V gene lookup returns CDR1 SNHLY and CDR2 FYNNEI. The junction had 2 bases not matched to a gene; V was cut back by 4 bases and J by 5 bases. The length of the CDR3 is 13 residues. CDR3 nucleotides: TGTGCCAGCAGTGGACAGGGGGGAACTGAAGCTTTCTTT. Its protein is CASSGQGGTEAFF.

Of note for this clone: At the DNA level, this CDR3 is encoded by other sequences in the same sample as well. The chain uses TRBV3-1 (or the pseudogene TRBV3-2) and TRBJ1-1, with D possibly matching TRBD1 (5 bases). Germline V gene lookup returns CDR1 LGHDT and CDR2 YNNKEL (reference sequence). The CDR3 contains 14 residues. The ends were cut back, 0 bases at V and 2 bases at J, with 7 bases in the middle. The CDR3 bases are TGTGCCAGCAGCCAAGAGCAGGGTAACACTGAAGCTTTCTTT. Encoded protein: CASSQEQGNTEAFF.

The chain couples TRBV5-1 to TRBJ2-1; a possible D gene is TRBD1 (6 bases). Trimming stripped 5 bases from V and 13 bases from J, with 13 bases between. This CDR3 is 11 amino acids long. Germline CDR1 and CDR2: SGHRS and YFSETQ. The CDR3 region has the DNA TGCGCCAGCAGGTCGGGGACAAATCAGTTCTTC. Amino acid sequence: CASRSGTNQFF.

A remark on this clone: The same CDR3 can be traced to other DNA sequences in this sample. This chain joins TRBV18 and TRBJ2-7, with D possibly matching TRBD2 (6 bases). Germline-derived CDR1 and CDR2 are KGHSH and LQKENI. V was cut by 3 bases and J by 2 bases, with 11 bases left in between. The CDR3 extends over 14 amino acids. This CDR3 reads CASSPPGRAYEQYF. The CDR3 DNA follows: TGTGCCAGCTCACCTCCCGGGAGAGCCTACGAGCAGTACTTC.

The CDR3 here is CASSLGAAGVADTQYF. The CDR3 DNA reads TGTGCCAGCAGCTTAGGGGCGGCGGGAGTGGCAGATACGCAGTATTTT. The V and J genes are TRBV11-2 and TRBJ2-3; 7 bases align to TRBD2. Germline V lookup: CDR1 SGHAT, CDR2 FQNNGV. The CDR3 contains 16 residues. Trimming at V came to 1 base and at J to 4 bases, leaving 8 bases not matched to a gene.

This chain connects TRBV4-1 to TRBJ2-7, with TRBD2 matching over 9 bases. The CDR3 has 15 residues. The germline gives CDR1 MGHRA, CDR2 YSYEKL. After removal of 4 bases from V and 3 bases from J, the junction contained 7 bases not matched to a gene. CDR3 coding DNA: TGCGCCAGCAGCCTACTTAGCGGGAGAAGCTACGAGCAGTACTTC. Protein product: CASSLLSGRSYEQYF.

The V gene is TRBV27, the J gene TRBJ2-3; no definite D call. V dropped 5 bases and J dropped 3 bases, with 12 bases sitting between them. The CDR3 extends over 14 amino acids. CDR1 and CDR2 from the germline V gene are MNHEY and SMNVEV (reference sequence). CDR3 DNA sequence: TGTGCCAGCAGTCTGGCGACACAAACAGATACGCAGTATTTT. Encoded protein: CASSLATQTDTQYF.

This clone was observed a handful of times. The rearrangement joins TRBV27 to TRBJ2-7; TRBD1 aligns across 9 bases. This CDR3 comprises 13 residues. J was trimmed by 4 bases and V by 6 bases; bases with no gene match: 4. The germline V gene has CDR1 MNHEY and CDR2 SMNVEV (reference sequence). The CDR3: CASRSGQGYEQYF. In nucleotides, the CDR3 is TGTGCCAGCAGATCCGGACAGGGGTACGAGCAGTACTTC.

This chain links TRBV6-5 with TRBJ1-6, with 7 bases matching TRBD1. Germline trimming cut 6 bases from V and 8 bases from J; bases unmatched to any gene: 7. This CDR3 is built from 14 residues. Germline V lookup: CDR1 MNHEY, CDR2 SVGAGI. For the CDR3, the DNA is TGTGCCAGCAGACGAGGGACAGCGTATTCACCCCTCCACTTT. This translates into CASRRGTAYSPLHF.

V usage is TRBV2 and J usage is TRBJ2-5; 8 bases align to TRBD1. The ends lost 2 bases at V and 5 bases at J; junction bases unmatched: 4. The CDR3 contains 14 residues. From germline, CDR1 is SNHLY and CDR2 FYNNEI. The CDR3 reads CASSERTGRETQYF. As DNA, the CDR3 is TGTGCCAGCAGTGAAAGGACAGGGAGGGAGACCCAGTACTTC.

The rearrangement joins TRBV30 to TRBJ2-6; D unresolved. Trimming pared 0 bases from V and 4 bases from J, leaving 4 bases between. Germline V lookup: CDR1 GTSNPN, CDR2 SVGIG (reference sequence). The CDR3 length is 13 residues. This chain's CDR3 is CAWSVQGANVLTF. The CDR3 bases are TGTGCCTGGAGTGTCCAGGGGGCCAACGTCCTGACTTTC.

The genes are TRBV11-1 and TRBJ1-2; D is unresolved. CDR1 SGHAT and CDR2 FQDESV come from the germline V gene (reference sequence). V lost 8 bases, J lost 4 bases, and 11 bases lay in between. The CDR3 spans 12 residues. The chain's CDR3 is CASSRDGYGYTF. The CDR3 DNA sequence: TGTGCCAGCTCACGGGATGGCTATGGCTACACCTTC.

This chain links TRBV9 with TRBJ2-3; 14 bases match TRBD2. Unmatched junction bases numbered 7, after V lost 0 bases and J lost 4 bases. Germline CDR1 and CDR2: SGDLS and YYNGEE. The CDR3 is 18 amino acids. CDR3 sequence: CASSVETSGGARADTQYF. In nucleotides, the CDR3 is TGTGCCAGCAGCGTAGAGACTAGCGGGGGGGCTCGCGCAGATACGCAGTATTTT.

The chain is built from TRBV7-2 and TRBJ2-2; 9 bases are a match to TRBD1. V gave up 5 bases and J gave up 5 bases; unmatched junction bases: 6. CDR1 is SGHTA and CDR2 is FQGNSA in the germline V gene. This CDR3 is built from 15 residues. The CDR3 loop is CASSGGQGGTGELFF. The CDR3 DNA reads as TGTGCCAGCAGCGGGGGACAGGGAGGGACCGGGGAGCTGTTTTTT.

A few counts support this clone. The rearrangement links TRBV12-3 or TRBV12-4 to TRBJ1-2; no firm D call. The CDR3 spans 12 residues. Trimming removed 6 bases from V and 3 bases from J, with 8 bases in between. CDR3 DNA: TGTGCCAGCAGGAGACAAGACTATGGCTACACCTTC. It specifies CASRRQDYGYTF.

This chain joins TRBV7-9 and TRBJ1-1; D remains ambiguous. The V gene lost 5 bases and the J gene lost 3 bases, with 10 bases spanning the gap. The CDR3 is 13 amino acids. Germline CDR1 is SEHNR and CDR2 is FQNEAQ (reference sequence). The CDR3, as DNA: TGTGCCAGCAGCCCCTCGAGAGACACTGAAGCTTTCTTT. Translating it yields CASSPSRDTEAFF. The entire variable domain, with the rest obtained from reference TRBV7-9 and TRBJ1-1, is as follows: DTGVSQNPRHKITKRGQNVTFRCDPISEHNRLYWYRQTLGQGPEFLTYFQNEAQLEKSRLLSDRFSAERPKGSFSTLEIQRTEQGDSAMYLCASSPSRDTEAFFGQGTRLTVV.

The gene calls are TRBV7-3 and TRBJ1-2; 9 bases align to TRBD1. The CDR3 length is 13 residues. Per germline, CDR1 SGHTA and CDR2 FQGTGA. J gave up 6 bases and V 3 bases, and 2 bases lay outside the gene matches. The CDR3 DNA follows: TGTGCCAGCAGCTTGGGACAGGGAAATGGCTACACCTTC. Its translation: CASSLGQGNGYTF.

The V and J genes are TRBV29-1 and TRBJ2-5, with D possibly TRBD1 on 5 matching bases. Germline assignment: CDR1 SQVTM and CDR2 ANQGSEA. CDR3 size: 11 residues. CDR3 nucleotides: TGCAGAGCAGGGAATGGGGAGACCCAGTACTTC. It is translated as CRAGNGETQYF.

The CDR3 nucleotides are TGTGCCAGTAGTATTGGGTATGAGGGCACTGAAGCTTTCTTT. Amino acid sequence: CASSIGYEGTEAFF. The rearrangement uses TRBV19 and TRBJ1-1; D gene unclear. Deletions cut 3 bases from V and 4 bases from J, with 12 bases between. The CDR3 sequence is 14 residues long. Germline V gene sequence: CDR1 LNHDA, CDR2 SQIVND (reference sequence). The full variable domain, its missing parts supplied by reference TRBV19 and TRBJ1-1, is DGGITQSPKYLFRKEGQNVTLSCEQNLNHDAMYWYRQDPGQGLRLIYYSQIVNDFQKGDIAEGYSVSREKKESFPLTVTSAQKNPTAFYLCASSIGYEGTEAFFGQGTRLTVV.